This TCR beta chain emerged from a study of vaccination effects on CD4 cells after COVID-19. Before any sequencing was done, the ViraFEST assay used viral peptide pools to expand antigen-specific CD4+ T cells. Culture lasted about 11 days before CD4+ T cell isolation. The vaccine given was either BNT162b2 or mRNA-1273, in two doses. It was with roughly 10 IU/ml IL-2 and roughly 9.2 ug/ml peptides that 1.8 million or so PBMC per well were cultured. About this clone: What it binds is not known.

Using immunoSEQ multiplex PCR, the repertoire was profiled, and TCRdb retains in-frame clones only, with some absent. The data show over 50,000 clones, around 73% seen once. CDR3 length: 16 amino acids. Germline V gene lookup returns CDR1 LNHDA and CDR2 SQIVND (reference sequence). The J segment lost 3 bases and the V segment lost 3 bases, leaving 6 bases of the junction unmatched. This sequence originates from a human donor who received a COVID-19 vaccine. The sample in question was CD4+ T cells from PBMCs cultured with HCoV-229E spike peptides, obtained after COVID-19 vaccination. This sequence joins TRBV19 and TRBJ2-5, with 11 bases aligning to TRBD2. In DNA form, the CDR3 reads TGTGCCAGTAGTATGCTAGCGGGGGGACGAAAAGAGACCCAGTACTTC. Translated, it gives CASSMLAGGRKETQYF.